This T cell receptor (beta chain) was captured by sequencing in a study of technical replicates of blood from four donors. The CDR3 contains 14 residues. V was clipped by 2 bases and J by 13 bases, with 19 bases between them. The V gene's germline CDR1 is SGDLS and CDR2 YYNGEE. Clones were read by immunoSEQ multiplex PCR, and TCRdb kept only the in-frame ones, dropping some. Found here are 65,000 to 90,000 clones, around 94% of them singletons; the top ten hold approximately 0.39%. Sequencing used T cells isolated from PBMCs. The source of this sequence is a human donor in good health. This chain uses TRBV9 with TRBJ2-1, with a possible D match to TRBD1 (5 bases). CDR3 coding DNA: TGTGCCAGCAGCGTCTTGGACACCCCGTCGCGACAGTTCTTC. Translating gives CASSVLDTPSRQFF.